A single sample is the source of the 15 T cell receptor beta chains below, sequenced in a study of Ad26.COV2.S vaccination and SARS-CoV-2 variants (dated by TCRdb to the early 2020s). To prepare the library, the immunoSEQ multiplex PCR assay was applied. TCRdb mirrors the immuneACCESS table, restricted to in-frame sequences. Some clones are absent from its copies; in checked studies, under half trace to an unresolved V gene, and the reason for the others is unknown. The sample table lists about 400,000 clones, approximately 83% of them with a count of one. The ten most abundant clones make up about 8% of the sample. The treatment or condition label of this sample denotes: roughly 19 received Ad26.COV2.S at low or high dose, single or two shots; about 5 received placebo; per-sample allocation not given. For vaccine and placebo recipients, the sequenced repertoires came from samples collected on day 63 after the first injection.

Sample: peripheral blood, taken in a trial of Ad26.COV2.S vaccine versus placebo. Receptors originate from a person aged 18-60 years who received the Ad26.COV2.S COVID-19 vaccine or a placebo.

The chain employs TRBV5-1 and TRBJ1-2; no firm D call. Germline V gene sequence: CDR1 SGHRS, CDR2 YFSETQ. V dropped 1 base and J dropped 3 bases, with 4 bases sitting between them. The CDR3 is made up of 12 amino acids. In DNA form, the CDR3 reads TGCGCCAGCAGCTTGCCGGACTATGGCTACACCTTC. It codes for CASSLPDYGYTF.

The chain recombines TRBV24-1 with TRBJ2-3; 10 bases match TRBD1. V dropped 8 bases and J dropped 0; count of bases not matched to a gene: 1. This CDR3 comprises 14 residues. Looked up from germline, CDR1 is KGHDR and CDR2 is SFDVKD. In DNA form, the CDR3 reads TGTGCCACCATGGACAGGGGGAGCACAGATACGCAGTATTTT. As protein: CATMDRGSTDTQYF.

V is TRBV27 and J is TRBJ2-1; D possibly corresponds to TRBD1 (5 bases). V was clipped by 6 bases and J by 5 bases, with 11 bases between them. There are 13 residues in the CDR3. Germline V gene sequence: CDR1 MNHEY, CDR2 SMNVEV (reference sequence). The CDR3 coding sequence is TGTGCCAGCAGGAAGACAGTAGACAATGAGCAGTTCTTC. Translating it yields CASRKTVDNEQFF.

The chain couples TRBV7-2 to TRBJ2-7; D perhaps matches TRBD1 (6 bases). Between the trimmed V and J ends, which lost 1 base and 2 bases, there was a span of 12 bases. The CDR3 consists of 15 residues. The germline V gene has CDR1 SGHTA and CDR2 FQGNSA. CDR3 in DNA: TGTGCCAGCAGCTTAGGGACAGTGCCTACCTACGAGCAGTACTTC. It translates to CASSLGTVPTYEQYF.

This clone was detected once. V is TRBV4-3 and J is TRBJ2-5, with unresolved D. Germline V gene sequence: CDR1 LGHNA, CDR2 YSLEER. V dropped 1 base and J dropped 1 base, with 4 bases sitting between them. The CDR3 loop spans 13 amino acids. The DNA of the CDR3 is TGCGCCAGCAGCCAAGGGTTCCAAGAGACCCAGTACTTC. Amino acid sequence: CASSQGFQETQYF.

The CDR3 nucleotides read TGTGCCAGCTCACTCAGGGGACCCTCGGACTCCTATAATTCACCCCTCCACTTT. Translation gives CASSLRGPSDSYNSPLHF. The chain carries TRBV18 and TRBJ1-6; D perhaps matches TRBD1 (6 bases). Trimming took 4 bases from V and 0 from J, leaving 16 bases between them. CDR1 is KGHSH, CDR2 LQKENI, per germline. The CDR3 extends over 18 amino acids.

The V call is TRBV19, the J call TRBJ2-7, with D perhaps TRBD1 or TRBD2 (5 bases each). In germline, CDR1 is LNHDA, CDR2 SQIVND (reference sequence). V lost 3 bases to trimming and J lost 5 bases, with 11 bases between them. This CDR3 has 13 residues. CDR3 nucleotide sequence: TGTGCCAGTAGTATTTTGGGGACCCACGAGCAGTACTTC. It encodes CASSILGTHEQYF.

The V call is TRBV5-4, the J call TRBJ1-1, with D possibly TRBD1 on 5 matching bases. V was cut by 4 bases and J by 8 bases, with 15 bases left in between. Germline V gene data show CDR1 as SGHNT and CDR2 as YYREEE (reference sequence). This CDR3 spans 13 amino acids. The CDR3 sequence: CASSPDMGPEAFF. The CDR3 DNA is TGTGCCAGCAGCCCCGATATGGGGCCAGAAGCTTTCTTT.

This sequence joins TRBV27 and TRBJ2-5; possible D gene TRBD2, 6 bases. There are 14 residues in the CDR3. The V and J ends lost 9 bases and 7 bases respectively, with 21 bases between them. Germline V gene sequence: CDR1 MNHEY, CDR2 SMNVEV (reference sequence). For the CDR3, the DNA is TGTGCCAGTAACCCCAGTGGAGTGGAGGGGACCCAGTACTTC. Protein: CASNPSGVEGTQYF.

V gene TRBV7-2 combines with J gene TRBJ2-5; D might be TRBD1 (5 bases). The germline V gene has CDR1 SGHTA and CDR2 FQGNSA. The CDR3 contains 13 residues. The ends were cut back, 6 bases at V and 7 bases at J, with 15 bases in the middle. CDR3 sequence (DNA): TGTGCCAGCAGGGGGCCAGAGTGGGGGACCCAGTACTTC. Amino acids: CASRGPEWGTQYF. The full variable domain, with the rest looked up from reference TRBV7-2 and TRBJ2-5, is GAGVSQSPSNKVTEKGKDVELRCDPISGHTALYWYRQSLGQGLEFLIYFQGNSAPDKSGLPSDRFSAERTGGSVSTLTIQRTQQEDSAVYLCASRGPEWGTQYFGPGTRLLVL.

This chain links TRBV9 with TRBJ2-5, with 13 bases fitting TRBD2. This CDR3 is built from 14 residues. The ends lost 3 bases at V and 5 bases at J; junction bases unmatched: 1. Germline V gives CDR1 SGDLS, CDR2 YYNGEE. Here the CDR3 DNA reads TGTGCCAGCAGCGGGACTAGCGGGGGCGAGACCCAGTACTTC. Its protein product is CASSGTSGGETQYF.

The CDR3 is CASSGPPGETQYF. The CDR3 coding sequence is TGTGCCAGCAGCGGCCCCCCCGGGGAGACCCAGTACTTC. The chain combines TRBV7-2 with TRBJ2-5; D unclear. The germline CDR1 and CDR2 sequences are SGHTA and FQGNSA. The V end was cut by 5 bases, the J end by 5 bases, with 12 bases between. The CDR3 has 13 residues. Full variable domain (rest looked up from reference TRBV7-2 and TRBJ2-5): GAGVSQSPSNKVTEKGKDVELRCDPISGHTALYWYRQSLGQGLEFLIYFQGNSAPDKSGLPSDRFSAERTGGSVSTLTIQRTQQEDSAVYLCASSGPPGETQYFGPGTRLLVL.

This rearrangement joins TRBV6-2 or TRBV6-3 to TRBJ1-4; the match to TRBD1 covers 7 bases. Germline CDR1 reads MNHEY; CDR2 reads SVGEGT. This CDR3 contains 14 residues. Losses at the gene ends were 2 bases for V and 7 bases for J; bases not matched to a gene: 4. The CDR3 DNA reads as TGTGCCAGCAGTTACCGGGACAGACCTGAAAAACTGTTTTTT. It translates to CASSYRDRPEKLFF.

There are many counts of this clone. The chain has TRBV6-5 and TRBJ2-7; D might be TRBD1 or TRBD2, each matching 6 bases. Trimming cost V 7 bases and J 3 bases, with 16 bases left between them. The CDR3 runs to 14 residues. Germline assignment: CDR1 MNHEY and CDR2 SVGAGI. The CDR3 sequence: CASTRTGAGYEQYF. CDR3 DNA sequence: TGTGCCAGCACCCGAACGGGGGCTGGCTACGAGCAGTACTTC.

There are many counts of this clone. This chain links TRBV11-3 with TRBJ2-2, with 7 bases aligning to TRBD2. The CDR3 extends over 13 amino acids. V shed 3 bases, J shed 5 bases, and the junction held 0 bases outside the gene matches. Germline CDR1 is SGHNT and CDR2 is YENEEA. The CDR3 region is CASSLGLTGELFF. The DNA for the CDR3 is TGTGCCAGCAGCTTGGGACTAACCGGGGAGCTGTTTTTT.